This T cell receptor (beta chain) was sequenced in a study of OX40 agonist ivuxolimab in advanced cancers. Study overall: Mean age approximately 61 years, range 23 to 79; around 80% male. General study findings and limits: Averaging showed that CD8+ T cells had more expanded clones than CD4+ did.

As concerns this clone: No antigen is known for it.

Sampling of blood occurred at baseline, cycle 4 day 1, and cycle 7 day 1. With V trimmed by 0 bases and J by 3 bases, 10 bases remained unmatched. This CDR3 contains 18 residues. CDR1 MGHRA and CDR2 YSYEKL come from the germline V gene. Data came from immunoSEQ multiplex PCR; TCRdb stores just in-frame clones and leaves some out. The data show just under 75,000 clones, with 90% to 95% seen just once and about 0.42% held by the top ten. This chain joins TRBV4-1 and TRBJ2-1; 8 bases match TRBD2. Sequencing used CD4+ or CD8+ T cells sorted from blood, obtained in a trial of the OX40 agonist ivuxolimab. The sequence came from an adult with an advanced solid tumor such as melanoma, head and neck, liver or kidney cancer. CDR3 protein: CASSQDGVAGSLYNEQFF. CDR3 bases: TGCGCCAGCAGCCAAGATGGAGTAGCGGGAAGTCTCTACAATGAGCAGTTCTTC.